The 27 T cell receptor beta chains reported below all come from one sample, sequenced in a study of blood T cell repertoires in COVID-19. TCRdb's table, derived via immunoSEQ multiplex PCR, lists solely in-frame clones and lacks some. The table has 230,000 or so clones, roughly 87% seen once. The sample consisted of peripheral blood. Receptor source: a man aged 35 to 55 with active or convalescent COVID-19.

This chain links TRBV9 with TRBJ2-5; D is unresolved. Germline V CDR1 and CDR2: SGDLS, YYNGEE. The V gene lost 3 bases and the J gene lost 0 bases, with 15 bases spanning the gap. The CDR3 sequence is 16 residues long. The CDR3 DNA sequence: TGTGCCAGCAGCGCGGAGTCTTTCCGAGACCAAGAGACCCAGTACTTC. This codes for CASSAESFRDQETQYF.

V is TRBV7-9 and J is TRBJ1-2, with 9 positions matching TRBD1. Per the germline V gene, CDR1 is SEHNR and CDR2 is FQNEAQ (reference sequence). The trim removed 4 bases at V and 7 bases at J, leaving 10 bases unmatched. This CDR3 has 15 amino acids. The CDR3 is CASSSRDRVPGGYTF. The CDR3 DNA is TGTGCCAGCAGCTCGAGGGACAGGGTTCCTGGTGGCTACACCTTC. The full variable domain, with the rest looked up from reference TRBV7-9 and TRBJ1-2, is DTGVSQNPRHKITKRGQNVTFRCDPISEHNRLYWYRQTLGQGPEFLTYFQNEAQLEKSRLLSDRFSAERPKGSFSTLEIQRTEQGDSAMYLCASSSRDRVPGGYTFGSGTRLTVV.

This clone has a handful of counts. The chain recombines TRBV7-3 with TRBJ1-3; TRBD1 matches 7 bases. Germline V gives CDR1 SGHTA, CDR2 FQGTGA. Trimming at V came to 0 bases and at J to 7 bases, leaving 6 bases not matched to a gene. The CDR3 has 15 residues. This CDR3 reads CASSLTGGAGNTIYF. The CDR3 nucleotides are TGTGCCAGCAGCTTAACAGGGGGCGCCGGGAACACCATATATTTT. The whole variable domain, remainder taken from reference TRBV7-3 and TRBJ1-3, is GAGVSQTPSNKVTEKGKYVELRCDPISGHTALYWYRQSLGQGPEFLIYFQGTGAADDSGLPNDRFFAVRPEGSVSTLKIQRTERGDSAVYLCASSLTGGAGNTIYFGEGSWLTVV.

V usage is TRBV5-1 and J usage is TRBJ2-5, with 16 bases that match TRBD2. CDR1 and CDR2 (germline): SGHRS, YFSETQ. V lost 3 bases and J lost 4; bases outside the gene matches: 9. The CDR3 has 18 amino acids. The CDR3 bases are TGCGCCAGCAGCTACGGGACTAGCGGGGGGGCCCTAGTAGAGACCCAGTACTTC. It yields the protein CASSYGTSGGALVETQYF. The whole variable domain, remainder taken from reference TRBV5-1 and TRBJ2-5, is KAGVTQTPRYLIKTRGQQVTLSCSPISGHRSVSWYQQTPGQGLQFLFEYFSETQRNKGNFPGRFSGRQFSNSRSEMNVSTLELGDSALYLCASSYGTSGGALVETQYFGPGTRLLVL.

This chain joins TRBV30 and TRBJ1-2; D call uncertain. CDR1 and CDR2 (germline): GTSNPN, SVGIG (reference sequence). The CDR3 length is 13 residues. Trimming removed 3 bases at V and 4 bases at J, with 12 bases between. This chain's CDR3 is CAWSVGYGYGYTF. The CDR3, as DNA: TGTGCCTGGAGCGTCGGTTATGGCTATGGCTACACCTTC.

The V gene is TRBV9, the J gene TRBJ2-1; 9 positions match TRBD2. The CDR3 loop spans 16 amino acids. J was trimmed by 0 bases and V by 4 bases; bases with no gene match: 5. The germline V gene has CDR1 SGDLS and CDR2 YYNGEE. CDR3 bases: TGTGCCAGCAGCCCCGCGGGGGGGTCCTCCTACAATGAGCAGTTCTTC. Translated, it gives CASSPAGGSSYNEQFF.

This sequence joins TRBV2 and TRBJ2-3; 14 bases are shared with TRBD2. CDR1 and CDR2 from the germline V gene are SNHLY and FYNNEI. V was clipped by 6 bases and J by 14 bases; unmatched bases: 7. This CDR3 is built from 13 residues. The CDR3 DNA reads as TGTGCCAGCAGGACTAGCGGGGGGGCCGGCCGGTATTTT. Translated: CASRTSGGAGRYF.

V usage is TRBV6-1 and J usage is TRBJ2-6, with 7 bases that match TRBD1. The germline V gene encodes CDR1 MNHNS and CDR2 SASEGT. CDR3 size: 18 residues. The ends lost 2 bases at V and 0 bases at J; junction bases unmatched: 7. Written as DNA, the CDR3 is TGTGCCAGCAGTGAAAGGGGGCCTAAATACTCTGGGGCCAACGTCCTGACTTTC. The encoded protein is CASSERGPKYSGANVLTF.

This clone was observed a handful of times. This chain connects TRBV6-1 to TRBJ1-2; 9 bases align to TRBD1. CDR3 length: 16 residues. V trimming: 3 bases; J trimming: 2 bases; junction bases outside the gene matches: 7. CDR1 is MNHNS and CDR2 is SASEGT in the germline V gene. CDR3 in DNA: TGTGCCAGCAGTGACAATAACAGGGGGCCGAACTATGGCTACACCTTC. This encodes CASSDNNRGPNYGYTF.

This clone was counted once. The V and J genes are TRBV27 and TRBJ2-7, with TRBD2 identical over 8 bases. V was clipped by 5 bases and J by 3 bases; unmatched bases: 9. Germline values: CDR1 MNHEY, CDR2 SMNVEV (reference sequence). This CDR3 region has 15 residues. As DNA, the CDR3 is TGTGCCAGCAGTCCTGAGGGCCTAGCGGGCTACGAGCAGTACTTC. It is translated as CASSPEGLAGYEQYF.

The gene calls are TRBV6-1 and TRBJ1-1; the D is unclear. Between the trimmed V and J ends, which lost 3 bases and 0 bases, there was a span of 14 bases. CDR3 size: 16 residues. From germline, CDR1 is MNHNS and CDR2 SASEGT. The CDR3 DNA is TGTGCCAGCAGTGATGCGGTCCGGGGTATGAACACTGAAGCTTTCTTT. It yields the protein CASSDAVRGMNTEAFF.

The genes are TRBV5-1 and TRBJ1-1; D remains ambiguous. The CDR3 is 16 amino acids. Germline CDR1 SGHRS, CDR2 YFSETQ. V gave up 0 bases and J gave up 1 base, with 13 bases separating them. The CDR3 region is CASSLGREIPNTEAFF. As DNA, the CDR3 is TGCGCCAGCAGCTTGGGACGGGAAATCCCGAACACTGAAGCTTTCTTT.

This clone was seen just once. J is TRBJ2-7 and V is TRBV6-5; TRBD1 matches 10 bases. Germline-derived CDR1 and CDR2 are MNHEY and SVGAGI. After removal of 2 bases from V and 2 bases from J, the junction contained 3 bases not matched to a gene. CDR3 length: 15 amino acids. CDR3 protein: CASSYVGQGAYEQYF. The CDR3 DNA sequence: TGTGCCAGCAGTTACGTTGGACAGGGGGCCTACGAGCAGTACTTC.

The rearrangement joins TRBV6-2 or TRBV6-3 to TRBJ2-6; D may be TRBD1 (6 bases). Germline CDR1 MNHEY, CDR2 SVGEGT. The CDR3 runs 15 residues. Trimming took off 5 bases at V and 0 bases at J, with 8 bases between the two ends. The CDR3 nucleotides read TGTGCCAGCAGTAAGGGACACTCTGGGGCCAACGTCCTGACTTTC. Its protein is CASSKGHSGANVLTF.

The chain links TRBV2 to TRBJ1-3; D gene unclear. The CDR3 has 15 amino acids. V was pared by 5 bases and J by 4 bases, with 15 bases between. The germline CDR1 and CDR2 sequences are SNHLY and FYNNEI. The CDR3, as DNA: TGTGCCAGCAGTTCCCTTGAATTAAGCGGAAACACCATATATTTT. It is translated as CASSSLELSGNTIYF.

J is TRBJ2-7 and V is TRBV4-1; the D is unclear. Germline V gene lookup returns CDR1 MGHRA and CDR2 YSYEKL. Trimming removed 1 base from V and 0 bases from J, with 7 bases in between. This CDR3 spans 14 amino acids. In DNA form, the CDR3 reads TGCGCCAGCAGCCAAGGGCCCCGCTCCTACGAGCAGTACTTC. This encodes CASSQGPRSYEQYF.

J is TRBJ2-1 and V is TRBV4-1; 15 positions agree with TRBD2. The germline V gene encodes CDR1 MGHRA and CDR2 YSYEKL. Trimming removed 3 bases from V and 2 bases from J; junction bases left unmatched: 8. The CDR3 spans 19 residues. The CDR3 loop reads CASSHLGLAGGPTYNEQFF. The CDR3 bases are TGCGCCAGCAGCCATCTCGGACTAGCGGGGGGGCCAACCTACAATGAGCAGTTCTTC.

Here the CDR3 reads CASSYGTSNTYEQYF. The DNA for the CDR3 is TGTGCCAGCAGTTACGGGACATCTAATACCTACGAGCAGTACTTC. This chain joins TRBV2 and TRBJ2-7, with D perhaps TRBD1 (6 bases). The CDR3 covers 15 residues. Germline CDR1 SNHLY, CDR2 FYNNEI. Trimming left V 5 bases short and J 2 bases short, with 16 bases between.

This clone was detected only a few times. This chain links TRBV14 with TRBJ1-1; 8 bases map to TRBD1. CDR1 is SGHDN and CDR2 is FVKESK in the germline V gene. This CDR3 contains 16 residues. V was pared by 3 bases and J by 0 bases, with 6 bases of the junction left unmatched. The CDR3 region is CASSQGTGYMNTEAFF. The CDR3 nucleotides read TGTGCCAGCAGCCAGGGGACAGGCTATATGAACACTGAAGCTTTCTTT.

The chain couples TRBV10-1 to TRBJ1-2; D is possibly TRBD1 (6 bases). Germline V CDR1 and CDR2: WNHNN, SYGVQD (reference sequence). V lost 5 bases to trimming and J lost 8 bases, with 15 bases between them. This CDR3 has 13 residues. The CDR3 reads CASSKQGRGGYTF. The CDR3 DNA sequence: TGCGCCAGCAGTAAACAGGGACGGGGCGGCTACACCTTC.

The rearrangement joins TRBV19 to TRBJ1-2; no firm D call. The V gene lost 9 bases and the J gene lost 8 bases, with 16 bases spanning the gap. The CDR3 extends over 12 amino acids. Germline V CDR1 and CDR2: LNHDA, SQIVND (reference sequence). The CDR3 DNA reads as TGTGCCAGCCGACTCCGCGGCATCGGCTACACCTTC. Amino acid sequence: CASRLRGIGYTF. Combining the CDR3 with reference TRBV19 and TRBJ1-2 gives the whole variable domain DGGITQSPKYLFRKEGQNVTLSCEQNLNHDAMYWYRQDPGQGLRLIYYSQIVNDFQKGDIAEGYSVSREKKESFPLTVTSAQKNPTAFYLCASRLRGIGYTFGSGTRLTVV.

The chain is built from TRBV4-1 and TRBJ2-7; D is possibly TRBD1 (5 bases). This CDR3 has 14 amino acids. Germline V gene lookup returns CDR1 MGHRA and CDR2 YSYEKL. Trimming left V 0 bases short and J 3 bases short, with 9 bases between. This chain's CDR3 is CASSQDQQGYEQYF. In DNA, the CDR3 is TGCGCCAGCAGCCAAGATCAGCAGGGCTACGAGCAGTACTTC.

The V call is TRBV30, the J call TRBJ2-5; TRBD1 matches 8 bases. This CDR3 has 15 amino acids. Germline V gene data show CDR1 as GTSNPN and CDR2 as SVGIG (reference sequence). Trimming took 2 bases from V and 4 from J; bases not matched to a gene: 9. The chain's CDR3 is CAWSNDRGRGETQYF. The CDR3 nucleotides are TGTGCCTGGAGTAATGACAGGGGCAGGGGAGAGACCCAGTACTTC.

CDR3: CASKTGTGNTEAFF. CDR3 coding DNA: TGCGCCAGCAAGACAGGGACAGGGAACACTGAAGCTTTCTTT. This chain connects TRBV5-1 to TRBJ1-1; 8 bases are shared with TRBD1. V gave up 6 bases and J gave up 1 base; unmatched junction bases: 5. The CDR3 runs to 14 residues. Germline lookup yields CDR1 SGHRS and CDR2 YFSETQ. Supplemented by reference TRBV5-1 and TRBJ1-1, the full variable domain reads KAGVTQTPRYLIKTRGQQVTLSCSPISGHRSVSWYQQTPGQGLQFLFEYFSETQRNKGNFPGRFSGRQFSNSRSEMNVSTLELGDSALYLCASKTGTGNTEAFFGQGTRLTVV.

This chain connects TRBV5-6 to TRBJ1-5; maybe TRBD1 (5 bases). This CDR3 is 14 amino acids long. Deletions cut 3 bases from V and 5 bases from J, with 12 bases between. CDR1 is SGHDT and CDR2 is YYEEEE in the germline V gene. CDR3 in DNA: TGTGCCAGCAGCTCGTGGGACTTTTATCAGCCCCAGCATTTT. This encodes CASSSWDFYQPQHF.

The chain is built from TRBV6-4 and TRBJ2-3; tentative D call: TRBD2 (7 bases). The V gene lost 0 bases and the J gene lost 2 bases, with 18 bases spanning the gap. CDR3 size: 18 residues. Per the germline V gene, CDR1 is MRHNA and CDR2 is SNTAGT. The CDR3 DNA reads as TGTGCCAGCAGTGACTCGCGCACCTCGGGGGGCCTCACAGATACGCAGTATTTT. Residues: CASSDSRTSGGLTDTQYF.

The gene calls are TRBV19 and TRBJ2-7; D perhaps matches TRBD1 (5 bases). V gave up 6 bases and J gave up 6 bases, with 15 bases separating them. This CDR3 is built from 13 residues. Germline V CDR1 and CDR2: LNHDA, SQIVND (reference sequence). The CDR3 is CASSQGLFREQYF. CDR3 nucleotide sequence: TGTGCCAGTAGCCAGGGATTATTCCGCGAGCAGTACTTC.